This TCR beta chain was recorded in a study of OX40 agonist ivuxolimab in advanced cancers. Study in general: Prior therapy, whether anti-PD-1, anti-PD-L1 or anti-CTLA-4, was allowed, and roughly 41% had some. Whole-study findings and limits: Some nonresponders additionally presented with little normalized T-cell clonal expansion. At 0.1 to 3.0 mg/kg and by week 6, clonal expansion occurred in CD4+ and CD8+ blood T cells.

The method was immunoSEQ multiplex PCR; TCRdb's version includes in-frame clones alone and lacks a portion of them. This table holds about 76,000 clones, 84% found once. Comments on this clone: Its antigen is unknown.

Exclusion of a patient followed from autoimmune disease history or systemic immunosuppression. The CDR3 is 14 amino acids. The ends lost 5 bases at V and 4 bases at J; junction bases unmatched: 10. CDR1 and CDR2 from the germline V gene are SQVTM and ANQGSEA. This clonotype originated in an adult with an advanced solid tumor such as melanoma, head and neck, liver or kidney cancer. V usage is TRBV29-1 and J usage is TRBJ1-2; 7 bases are shared with TRBD1. The sample in question was CD4+ or CD8+ T cells sorted from blood, obtained in a trial of the OX40 agonist ivuxolimab. The CDR3: CSVLDREKGYGYTF. The DNA of the CDR3 is TGCAGCGTTCTCGACAGGGAGAAAGGCTATGGCTACACCTTC.